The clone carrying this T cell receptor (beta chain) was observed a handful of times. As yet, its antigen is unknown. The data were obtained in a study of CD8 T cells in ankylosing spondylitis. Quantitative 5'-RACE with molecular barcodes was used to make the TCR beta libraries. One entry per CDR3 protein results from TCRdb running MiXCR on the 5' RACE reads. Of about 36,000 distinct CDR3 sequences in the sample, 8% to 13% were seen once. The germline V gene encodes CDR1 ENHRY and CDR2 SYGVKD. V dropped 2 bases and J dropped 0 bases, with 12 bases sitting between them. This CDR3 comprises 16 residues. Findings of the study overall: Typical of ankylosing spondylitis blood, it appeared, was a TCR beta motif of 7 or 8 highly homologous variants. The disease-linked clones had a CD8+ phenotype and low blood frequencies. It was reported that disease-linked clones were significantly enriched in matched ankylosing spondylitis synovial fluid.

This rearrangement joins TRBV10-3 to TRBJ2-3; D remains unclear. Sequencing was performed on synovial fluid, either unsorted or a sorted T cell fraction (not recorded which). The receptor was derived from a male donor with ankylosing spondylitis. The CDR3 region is CAISERTRASTDTQYF. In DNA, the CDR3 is TGTGCCATCAGTGAGCGGACCCGTGCTAGCACAGATACGCAGTATTTT.